Listed below are T cell receptor beta chains from one sample, sequenced in a study of blood T cell repertoires in COVID-19. Libraries were prepared by immunoSEQ multiplex PCR; TCRdb keeps only in-frame clonotypes and omits some of them. The sample comprises about 100,000 clones, about 88% of which are singletons, and under 8.5% rests with the top ten. Sequenced sample: peripheral blood. These receptor sequences come from a man in his 60s with acute or convalescent COVID-19. The CDR3 runs from the conserved cysteine through the conserved F or W.

>15|TRBJ1-4|TRBV2
CASSETRGQFEKLFF
>14|TRBJ1-2|TRBV7-2
CASSSWTGGYGYTF
>14|TRBJ2-7|TRBV5-1
CASRDLGGSYEQYF
>14|TRBJ2-1|TRBV10-3
CAIRDLTGINEQFF
>16|TRBJ1-2|TRBV6-5
CASSFPQGSGWSGYTF
>12|TRBJ2-3|TRBV2
CASQGSTDTQYF
>13|TRBJ2-3|TRBV11-3
CASSLDRADTQYF
>13|TRBJ1-2|TRBV5-1
CASSSTGLGGYTF
>14|TRBJ1-5|TRBV2
CASSEASRNQPQHF
>16|TRBJ1-1|TRBV5-1
CASSRWTASLNTEAFF
>12|TRBJ1-1|TRBV30
CAWSSGDTEAFF
>14|TRBJ2-1|TRBV10-3
CAIRTSGGYNEQFF
>13|TRBJ1-2|TRBV2
CASSIEQLYGYTF
>15|TRBJ1-2|TRBV19
CASSNPFTGTTGYTF
>15|TRBJ2-7|TRBV7-2
CASSLGSGVGYEQYF
>14|TRBJ2-1|TRBV6-5
CASTPEVRQGEQFF
>13|TRBJ2-5|TRBV10-3
CAISGSRQETQYF
>14|TRBJ1-1|TRBV29-1
CSVEWWGRNTEAFF
>14|TRBJ2-7|TRBV5-1
CASSFGTGVYEQYF
>13|TRBJ1-2|TRBV6-2/TRBV6-3
CASSLDRDYGYTF
>16|TRBJ1-2|TRBV19
CASTPLRVSGNYGYTF
>14|TRBJ2-7|TRBV4-1
CASSQEWGVYEQYF
>17|TRBJ1-5|TRBV4-1
CASSQPLTATLGQPQHF
>14|TRBJ1-1|TRBV9
CASSSSGAVTEAFF